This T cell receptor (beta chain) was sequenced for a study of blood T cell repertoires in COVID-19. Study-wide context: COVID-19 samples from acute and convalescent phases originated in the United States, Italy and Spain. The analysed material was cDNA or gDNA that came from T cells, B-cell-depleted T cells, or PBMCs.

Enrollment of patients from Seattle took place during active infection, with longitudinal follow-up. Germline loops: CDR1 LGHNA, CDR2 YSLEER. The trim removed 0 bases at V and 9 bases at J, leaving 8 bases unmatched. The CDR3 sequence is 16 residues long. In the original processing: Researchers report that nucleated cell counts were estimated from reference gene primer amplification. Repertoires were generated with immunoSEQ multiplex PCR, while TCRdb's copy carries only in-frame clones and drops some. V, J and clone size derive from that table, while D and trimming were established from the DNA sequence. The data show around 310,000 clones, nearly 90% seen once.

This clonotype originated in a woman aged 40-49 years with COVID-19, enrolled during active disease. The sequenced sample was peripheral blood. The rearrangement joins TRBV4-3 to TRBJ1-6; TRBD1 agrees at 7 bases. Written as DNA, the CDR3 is TGCGCCAGCAGCCAAGATTGGGGCCAGGGGGGTTCACCCCTCCACTTT. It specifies CASSQDWGQGGSPLHF.